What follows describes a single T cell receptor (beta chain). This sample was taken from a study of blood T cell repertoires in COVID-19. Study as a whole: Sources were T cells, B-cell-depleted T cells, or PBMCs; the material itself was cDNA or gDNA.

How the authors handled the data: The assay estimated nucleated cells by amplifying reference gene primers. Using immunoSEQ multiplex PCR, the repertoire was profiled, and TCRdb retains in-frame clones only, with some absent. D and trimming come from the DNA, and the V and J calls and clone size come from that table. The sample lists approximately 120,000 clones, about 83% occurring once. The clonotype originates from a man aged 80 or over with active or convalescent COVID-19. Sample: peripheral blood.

The CDR3 DNA follows: TGTGCCAGCTCACCACCGGGCAGCGGGGGACACTACAATGAGCAGTTCTTC. Amino acid sequence: CASSPPGSGGHYNEQFF. The chain joins TRBV18 to TRBJ2-1; 8 bases line up with TRBD2. The CDR3 extends over 17 amino acids. Germline V gene sequence: CDR1 KGHSH, CDR2 LQKENI. The J segment lost 3 bases and the V segment lost 0 bases, leaving 7 bases of the junction unmatched. The variable domain in full, with the rest retrieved from reference TRBV18 and TRBJ2-1, is NAGVMQNPRHLVRRRGQEARLRCSPMKGHSHVYWYRQLPEEGLKFMVYLQKENIIDESGMPKERFSAEFPKEGPSILRIQQVVRGDSAAYFCASSPPGSGGHYNEQFFGPGTRLTVL.